This T cell receptor (beta chain) was profiled in a study of shared clonotypes between healthy human individuals. Study-level information: Three plates each covered CD4 naive and memory; CD8 naive two, CD8 memory one.

The protocol was immunoSEQ multiplex PCR, while the TCRdb copy is restricted to in-frame clones and leaves out a portion. The table records roughly 1,100,000 clones, roughly 75% of them present only once. The CDR3 has 15 residues. V was pared by 6 bases and J by 3 bases, with 15 bases between. The germline V gene has CDR1 SEHNR and CDR2 FQNEAQ (reference sequence). Sample: memory CD4+ T cells sorted from blood. The subset here: CD45RA-negative fraction. V is TRBV7-9 and J is TRBJ2-1, with D possibly matching TRBD1 (6 bases). This TCR was sampled from a man aged 18 to 29 in good health. CDR3 sequence reads: CASRFTGQFYNEQFF. In nucleotides, the CDR3 is TGTGCCAGCAGGTTCACAGGGCAGTTCTACAATGAGCAGTTCTTC.